This T cell receptor beta chain was profiled in a study of T cell changes during pregnancy in multiple sclerosis. The V end lost 9 bases, the J end lost 4 bases, and 9 bases lay between the germline ends. This CDR3 is 11 amino acids long. From germline, CDR1 is MNHEY and CDR2 SVGAGI. Sequencing was performed with immunoSEQ multiplex PCR; in TCRdb, only in-frame clones are kept and a portion is missing. The sample holds about 49,000 clones, 90% seen once. This receptor was obtained from a female donor in good health, enrolled as a control in a pregnancy study. The sample here was peripheral blood, taken after pregnancy. The chain links TRBV6-5 to TRBJ1-1, with D maybe TRBD1 (5 bases). CDR3 DNA: TGTGCCAGTAGAACAGGCACTGAAGCTTTCTTT. Its translation is CASRTGTEAFF.